This T cell receptor beta chain is drawn from a study of cytomegalovirus exposure and HLA in healthy donors. 13 Jbeta primers and 60 Vbeta primers were used for the PCR. Sequencing was performed with immunoSEQ multiplex PCR; in TCRdb, only in-frame clones are kept and a portion is missing. The data contain under 45,000 clones, over 55% of them seen just once; the ten biggest clones take up 8.7%. The clonotype originates from a human donor in good health. The sample taken for sequencing was PBMCs.

Written as DNA, the CDR3 is TGTGCCAGCACGTCGGAGAGCGGGGGTTTTTACGAGCAGTACTTC. This gives the protein CASTSESGGFYEQYF. The chain employs TRBV2 and TRBJ2-7; TRBD2 aligns across 8 bases. CDR1 is SNHLY and CDR2 is FYNNEI in the germline V gene. Losses at the gene ends were 7 bases for V and 4 bases for J; bases not matched to a gene: 12. The CDR3 is 15 residues long.